This TCR beta chain was sequenced in a study of T cells after yellow fever vaccination. TCRdb itself ran the 5' RACE reads through MiXCR, one entry per CDR3 protein. Of about 210,000 distinct CDR3 sequences listed, 3.2% were seen once; the top ten hold approximately 3.5%. The ends were cut back, 0 bases at V and 6 bases at J, with 13 bases in the middle. The CDR3 sequence is 15 residues long. Germline V gene data show CDR1 as MGHRA and CDR2 as YSYEKL. This clonotype has at least ten counts. This material consisted of CD4+ T cells sorted from PBMCs, taken 10 days after the yellow fever booster vaccination. The chain couples TRBV4-1 to TRBJ2-3; tentative D call: TRBD2 (6 bases). This TCR came from a man aged 18-30 years who received the YFV17D yellow fever vaccine. In nucleotides, the CDR3 is TGCGCCAGCAGCCAAGAGGGACCTAGCGCGGATACGCAGTATTTT. This translates into CASSQEGPSADTQYF.